This T cell receptor beta chain was observed in a study of graft-versus-host responses after intestinal transplantation. On the study more broadly: Each transplant was multivisceral, liver-intestinal, or isolated intestinal. Each patient got anti-thymocyte globulin induction, then tacrolimus and steroids for two to four years.

This CDR3 is 18 amino acids long. V lost 5 bases and J lost 2, with 23 bases in between. Germline loops: CDR1 LNHNV, CDR2 YYDKDF (reference sequence). Regarding this clone: Its antigen remains unknown.

TCRdb keeps only in-frame clones here, not all; method: immunoSEQ multiplex PCR. The sample holds tens of thousands of clones, 75% to 95% seen once. Notes on the study in general: GvH clones surfaced in recipient marrow, some emerging earlier in ileum or blood. Declining HvG levels early post-transplant were linked to peak circulating GvH clone levels.

The receptor comes from a human donor who received an intestinal transplant. The sample consisted of unstimulated CD8+ T cells sorted from spleen or lymph node cells, taken before intestinal transplant. The V call is TRBV15, the J call TRBJ2-3; a possible D gene is TRBD2 (6 bases). This CDR3 reads CATSAVVGLSGYTDTQYF. The CDR3 nucleotides are TGTGCCACCAGCGCCGTGGTTGGGCTTAGCGGATACACAGATACGCAGTATTTT.